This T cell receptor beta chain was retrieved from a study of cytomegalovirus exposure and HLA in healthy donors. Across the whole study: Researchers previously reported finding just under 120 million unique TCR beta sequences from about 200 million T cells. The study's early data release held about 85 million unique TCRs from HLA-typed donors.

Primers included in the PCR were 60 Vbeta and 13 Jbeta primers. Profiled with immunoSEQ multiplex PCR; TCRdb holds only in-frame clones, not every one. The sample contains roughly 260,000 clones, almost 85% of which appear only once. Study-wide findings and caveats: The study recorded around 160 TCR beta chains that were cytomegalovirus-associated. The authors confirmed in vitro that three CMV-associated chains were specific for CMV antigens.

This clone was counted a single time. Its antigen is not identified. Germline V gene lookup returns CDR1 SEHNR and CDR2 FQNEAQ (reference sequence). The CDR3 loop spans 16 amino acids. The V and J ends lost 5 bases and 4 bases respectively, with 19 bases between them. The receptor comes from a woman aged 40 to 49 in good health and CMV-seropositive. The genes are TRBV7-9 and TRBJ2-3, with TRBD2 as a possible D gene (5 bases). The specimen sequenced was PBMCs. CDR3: CASSPPGAGGADTQYF. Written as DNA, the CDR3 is TGTGCCAGCAGCCCGCCCGGAGCCGGAGGAGCAGATACGCAGTATTTT.